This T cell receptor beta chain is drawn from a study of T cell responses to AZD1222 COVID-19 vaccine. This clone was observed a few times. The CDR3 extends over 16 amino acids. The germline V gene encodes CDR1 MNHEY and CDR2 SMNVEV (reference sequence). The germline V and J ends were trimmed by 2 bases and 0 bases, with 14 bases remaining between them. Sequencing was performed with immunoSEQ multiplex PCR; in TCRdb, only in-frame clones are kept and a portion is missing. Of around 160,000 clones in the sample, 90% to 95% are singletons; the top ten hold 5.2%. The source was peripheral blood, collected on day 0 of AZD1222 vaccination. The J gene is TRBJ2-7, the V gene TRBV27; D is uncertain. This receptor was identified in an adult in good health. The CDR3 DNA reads TGTGCCAGCAGTTTAGGTTCCACAGCGTACTCCTACGAGCAGTACTTC. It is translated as CASSLGSTAYSYEQYF.